This TCR beta chain was captured by sequencing in a study of blood T cells in healthy people across ages. Turning to the study itself: Every two T cells gave about one barcoded beta molecule via template switching.

Trimming cost V 6 bases and J 7 bases, with 16 bases left between them. CDR3 length: 14 residues. Looked up from germline, CDR1 is SGHTA and CDR2 is FQGNSA. Remarks on this clonotype: Its matching antigen is unknown.

Drawn from each donor were 8.5 to 10 milliliters of peripheral blood. PBMCs, at least 7 million per sample, were isolated. General study findings and limits: It was held that diversity estimates obtained from one million T cells represented underestimates.

Then a second PCR, running roughly 7 to 11 cycles, was carried out with a sample-barcoded 5' primer and a J-beta primer mix. From the 5' RACE reads, TCRdb called clonotypes with MiXCR, one entry per CDR3 protein. The sample yields fewer than 2 million distinct CDR3 sequences, approximately 39% seen once. This sequence was found in a human donor in good health. Sequenced material: blood. V gene TRBV7-2 combines with J gene TRBJ1-5; D might be TRBD1 (5 bases). The CDR3 spells CASSFDSLSQPQHF. The CDR3 bases are TGTGCCAGCAGTTTTGACAGCCTGAGCCAGCCCCAGCATTTT.